Listed below are T cell receptor beta chains from one sample, sequenced in a study of blood T cell repertoires in COVID-19. TCRdb keeps only in-frame clones here, not all; method: immunoSEQ multiplex PCR. In the table there are 250,000 or so clones, roughly four fifths of which are singletons. The sequenced material came from peripheral blood. These receptors all come from a woman in her seventies with acute or convalescent COVID-19. Both conserved end residues are part of each CDR3. A D gene is named only where the DNA matches it firmly.

D: TRBD1
V: TRBV5-4
J: TRBJ1-1
DNA: TGTGCCAGCAGCTGGGAACAGGGGAGCAGCACTGAAGCTTTCTTT
CDR3: CASSWEQGSSTEAFF

D: TRBD1
V: TRBV29-1
J: TRBJ1-2
DNA: TGCAGCGTCGGACAGGGCGAAAACTATGGCTACACCTTC
CDR3: CSVGQGENYGYTF

D: TRBD1
V: TRBV10-3
J: TRBJ2-6
DNA: TGTGCCATCAGAGATGACAGGGGACGAGCTGGGGCCAACGTCCTGACTTTC
CDR3: CAIRDDRGRAGANVLTF

D: -
V: TRBV27
J: TRBJ1-2
DNA: TGTGCCAGCAGTACGGGGGTGAGTGGCTACACCTTC
CDR3: CASSTGVSGYTF

D: -
V: TRBV14
J: TRBJ1-3
DNA: TGTGCCAGCAGCCAAGCGGGGAGCGTAAACACCATATATTTT
CDR3: CASSQAGSVNTIYF

D: -
V: TRBV25-1
J: TRBJ2-2
DNA: TGTGCCAGCAGTGAATTTTGGGGCGGCGGGGAGCTGTTTTTT
CDR3: CASSEFWGGGELFF

D: -
V: TRBV20-1
J: TRBJ2-5
DNA: TGCAGTGCTAGAGATGAAGGGGCTCAGTACTTC
CDR3: CSARDEGAQYF

D: -
V: TRBV12-3/TRBV12-4
J: TRBJ2-3
DNA: TGTGCCAGCAGTTTCGGGGTCGCAGATACGCAGTATTTT
CDR3: CASSFGVADTQYF

D: -
V: TRBV19
J: TRBJ1-5
DNA: TGTGCCAGTAGTACAACAGGGCTTGGAAATCAGCCCCAGCATTTT
CDR3: CASSTTGLGNQPQHF

D: -
V: TRBV30
J: TRBJ2-6
DNA: TGTGCCCTCCCAGCAGGGGAAGTAGCGGGGGCCAACGTCCTGACTTTC
CDR3: CALPAGEVAGANVLTF

D: -
V: TRBV10-2
J: TRBJ1-1
DNA: TGCGCCAGCAGTGATTTCGGCAGGGCGGAAACTGAAGCTTTCTTT
CDR3: CASSDFGRAETEAFF

D: -
V: TRBV2
J: TRBJ1-1
DNA: TGTGCCAGCAGTGAAGCACGAGGCACTGAAGCTTTCTTT
CDR3: CASSEARGTEAFF

D: -
V: TRBV11-2
J: TRBJ1-1
DNA: TGTGCCAGCAGCCTCGGACAGTTGAACACTGAAGCTTTCTTT
CDR3: CASSLGQLNTEAFF

D: TRBD1
V: TRBV27
J: TRBJ1-1
DNA: TGTGCCAGCAGTCTCGACAGGGCGGACACTGAAGCTTTCTTT
CDR3: CASSLDRADTEAFF

D: TRBD2
V: TRBV7-2
J: TRBJ2-1
DNA: TGTGCCAGCAGCTCGGTATCTAGCGGGGGGGTGCTGTTCTTC
CDR3: CASSSVSSGGVLFF